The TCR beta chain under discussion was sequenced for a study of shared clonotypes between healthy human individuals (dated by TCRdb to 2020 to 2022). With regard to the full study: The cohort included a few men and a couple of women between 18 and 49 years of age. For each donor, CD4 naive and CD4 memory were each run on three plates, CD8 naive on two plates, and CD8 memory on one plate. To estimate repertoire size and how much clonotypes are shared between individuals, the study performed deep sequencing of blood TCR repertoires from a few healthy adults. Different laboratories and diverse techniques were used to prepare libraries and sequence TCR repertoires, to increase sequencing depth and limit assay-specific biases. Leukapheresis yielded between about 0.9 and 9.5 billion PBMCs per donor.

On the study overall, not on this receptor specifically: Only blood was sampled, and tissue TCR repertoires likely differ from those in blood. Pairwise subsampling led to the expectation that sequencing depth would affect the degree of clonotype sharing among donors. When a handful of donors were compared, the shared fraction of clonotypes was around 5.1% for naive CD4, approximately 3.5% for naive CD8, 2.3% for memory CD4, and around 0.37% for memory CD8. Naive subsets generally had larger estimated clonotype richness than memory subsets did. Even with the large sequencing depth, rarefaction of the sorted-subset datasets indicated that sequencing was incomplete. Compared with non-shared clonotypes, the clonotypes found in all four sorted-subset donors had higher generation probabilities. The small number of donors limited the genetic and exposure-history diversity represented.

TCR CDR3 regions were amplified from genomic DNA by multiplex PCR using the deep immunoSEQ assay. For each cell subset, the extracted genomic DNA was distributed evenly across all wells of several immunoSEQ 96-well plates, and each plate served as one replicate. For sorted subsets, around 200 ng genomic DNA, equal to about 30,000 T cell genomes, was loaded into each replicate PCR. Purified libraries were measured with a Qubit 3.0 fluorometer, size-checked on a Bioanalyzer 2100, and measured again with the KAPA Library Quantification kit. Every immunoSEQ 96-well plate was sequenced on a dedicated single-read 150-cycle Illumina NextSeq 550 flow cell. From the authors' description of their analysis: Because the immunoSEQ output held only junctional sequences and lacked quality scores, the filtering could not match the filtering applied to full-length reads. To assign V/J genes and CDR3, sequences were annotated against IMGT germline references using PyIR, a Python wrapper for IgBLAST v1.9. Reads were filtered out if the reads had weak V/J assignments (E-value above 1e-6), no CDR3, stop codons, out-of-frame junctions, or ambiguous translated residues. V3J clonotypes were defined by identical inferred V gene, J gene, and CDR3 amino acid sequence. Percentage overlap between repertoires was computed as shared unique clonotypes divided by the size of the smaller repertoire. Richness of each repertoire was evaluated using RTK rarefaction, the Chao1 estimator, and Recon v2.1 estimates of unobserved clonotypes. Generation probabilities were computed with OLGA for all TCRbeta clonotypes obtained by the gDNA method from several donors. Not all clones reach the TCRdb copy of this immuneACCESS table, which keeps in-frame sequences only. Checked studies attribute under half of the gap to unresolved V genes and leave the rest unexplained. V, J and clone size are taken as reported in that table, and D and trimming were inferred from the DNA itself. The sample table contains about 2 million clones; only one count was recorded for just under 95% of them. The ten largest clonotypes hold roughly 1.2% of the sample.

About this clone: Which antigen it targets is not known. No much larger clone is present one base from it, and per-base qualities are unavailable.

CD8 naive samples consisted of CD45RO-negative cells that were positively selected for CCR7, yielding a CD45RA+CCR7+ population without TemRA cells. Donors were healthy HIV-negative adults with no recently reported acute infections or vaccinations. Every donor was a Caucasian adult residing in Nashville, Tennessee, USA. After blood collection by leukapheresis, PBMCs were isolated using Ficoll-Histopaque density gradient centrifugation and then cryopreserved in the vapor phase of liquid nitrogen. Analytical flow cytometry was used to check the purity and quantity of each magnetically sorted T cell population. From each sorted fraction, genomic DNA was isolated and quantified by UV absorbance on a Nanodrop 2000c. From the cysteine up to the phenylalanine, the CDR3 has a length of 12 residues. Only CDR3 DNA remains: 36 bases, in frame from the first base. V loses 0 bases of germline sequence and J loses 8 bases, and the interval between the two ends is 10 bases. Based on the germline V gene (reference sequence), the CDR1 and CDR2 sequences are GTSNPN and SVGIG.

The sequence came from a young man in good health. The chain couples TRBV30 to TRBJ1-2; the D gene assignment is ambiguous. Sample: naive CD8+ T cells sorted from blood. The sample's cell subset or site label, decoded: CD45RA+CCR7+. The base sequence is TGTGCCTGGAGTGTATTCCAGGAGGGCTACACCTTC. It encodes CAWSVFQEGYTF.